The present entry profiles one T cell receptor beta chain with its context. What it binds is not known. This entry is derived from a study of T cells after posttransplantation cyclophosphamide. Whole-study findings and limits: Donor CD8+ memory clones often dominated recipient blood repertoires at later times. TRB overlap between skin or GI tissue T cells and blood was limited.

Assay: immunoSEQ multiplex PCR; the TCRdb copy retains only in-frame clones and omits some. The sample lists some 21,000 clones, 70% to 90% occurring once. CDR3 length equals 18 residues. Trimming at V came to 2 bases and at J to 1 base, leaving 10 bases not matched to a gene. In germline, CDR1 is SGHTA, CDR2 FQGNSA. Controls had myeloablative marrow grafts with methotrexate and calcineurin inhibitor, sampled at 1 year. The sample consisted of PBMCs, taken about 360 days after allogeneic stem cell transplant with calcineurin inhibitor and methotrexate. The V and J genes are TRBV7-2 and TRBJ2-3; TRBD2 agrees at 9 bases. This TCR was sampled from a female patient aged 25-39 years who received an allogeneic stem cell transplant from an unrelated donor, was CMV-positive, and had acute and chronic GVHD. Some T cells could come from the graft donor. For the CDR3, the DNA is TGTGCCAGCAGCTTATACACTCCTTTAGCGGGGGGCACAGATACGCAGTATTTT. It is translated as CASSLYTPLAGGTDTQYF.